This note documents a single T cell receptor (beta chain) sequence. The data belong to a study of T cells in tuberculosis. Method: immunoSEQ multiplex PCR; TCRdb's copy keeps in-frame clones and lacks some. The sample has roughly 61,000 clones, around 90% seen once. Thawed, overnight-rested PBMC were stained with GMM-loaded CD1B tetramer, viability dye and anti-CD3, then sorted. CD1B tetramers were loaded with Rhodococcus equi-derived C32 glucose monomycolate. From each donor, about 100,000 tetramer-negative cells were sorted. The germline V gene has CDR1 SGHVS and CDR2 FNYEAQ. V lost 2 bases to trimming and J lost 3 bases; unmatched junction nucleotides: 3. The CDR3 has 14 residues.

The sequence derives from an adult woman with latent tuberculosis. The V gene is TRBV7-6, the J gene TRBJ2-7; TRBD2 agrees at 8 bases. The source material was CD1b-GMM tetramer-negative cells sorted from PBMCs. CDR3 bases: TGTGCCAGCAGCTTAACGGGACTAGTCTACGAGCAGTACTTC. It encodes CASSLTGLVYEQYF.